This T cell receptor (beta chain) was sequenced during a study of T cells in Graves' hyperthyroidism and ophthalmopathy. Study-level findings and limits: Median prediction lead before ophthalmopathy onset was 6.5 to 7 months with the model.

In regard to this clonotype: Its antigen is unidentified.

Amplification of TCR beta CDR3 regions was performed using RNA transcripts as template. HTBI primers were used for first-round RT-PCR of the TCR CDR3. MiXCR was run by TCRdb on the multiplex PCR reads, yielding one entry per CDR3 protein. The table has around 620,000 distinct CDR3 sequences, 11% to 15% seen once. The CDR3 consists of 14 residues. Germline V gene data show CDR1 as SGHTA and CDR2 as FQGNSA. The ends were cut back, 5 bases at V and 11 bases at J, with 21 bases in the middle. The sequenced material came from blood. The chain is built from TRBV7-2 and TRBJ1-2, with D possibly TRBD1 on 6 matching bases. This receptor was taken from a woman younger than 30 with Graves' ophthalmopathy. CDR3 region: CASSPRGGPQGYTF. The CDR3 nucleotides are TGTGCCAGCAGCCCCCGAGGGGGACCTCAGGGGTACACCTTC.